The 11 T cell receptor beta chains in this list originate from one sample, sequenced in a study of beta chain features in type 1 diabetes. Every isolated RNA sample was fully reverse transcribed, so sequencing captured expressed TCRB transcripts. TCRdb's copy holds only in-frame clones and misses some; the assay was immunoSEQ multiplex PCR. The table shows 300,000 or so clones, with 7.5% to 9% occurring only once. The sequencing input was central memory CD4+ T cells from blood. The receptors stem from a woman in her late teens or twenties in good health.

The chain employs TRBV20-1 and TRBJ1-2, with unresolved D. The length of the CDR3 is 10 residues. Trimming stripped 6 bases from V and 8 bases from J, with 10 bases between. Germline assignment: CDR1 DFQATT and CDR2 SNEGSKA (reference sequence). The CDR3 reads CSAKTGGYTF. The CDR3 region has the DNA TGCAGTGCCAAAACCGGGGGCTACACCTTC.

This chain connects TRBV18 to TRBJ2-7; 7 nucleotides align to TRBD1. CDR1 is KGHSH and CDR2 is LQKENI in the germline V gene. The CDR3 totals 15 residues. The ends lost 5 bases at V and 2 bases at J; junction bases unmatched: 9. The CDR3: CASSVQGPGAYEQYF. In DNA, the CDR3 is TGTGCCAGCTCAGTACAGGGGCCCGGGGCCTACGAGCAGTACTTC.

The sample holds many counts of this clone. The chain has TRBV27 and TRBJ2-7; 8 bases align to TRBD1. V gave up 2 bases and J gave up 1 base; unmatched junction bases: 7. The CDR3 has 16 residues. Germline lookup yields CDR1 MNHEY and CDR2 SMNVEV (reference sequence). Written as DNA, the CDR3 is TGTGCCAGCAGTTTAAAAGGGGACAGGCCTTCCTACGAGCAGTACTTC. Translation: CASSLKGDRPSYEQYF.

The genes are TRBV14 and TRBJ2-1; D not resolved. The CDR3 consists of 18 residues. Trimming removed 1 base from V and 0 bases from J, with 16 bases in between. Germline-derived CDR1 and CDR2 are SGHDN and FVKESK. The CDR3 DNA reads as TGTGCCAGCAGCCAAGGGTACGGCTCTGTAAGCTCCTACAATGAGCAGTTCTTC. The encoded protein is CASSQGYGSVSSYNEQFF.

At least ten counts were recorded for this clone. The chain is built from TRBV27 and TRBJ1-2; D is unresolved. Germline V lookup: CDR1 MNHEY, CDR2 SMNVEV (reference sequence). The ends were cut back, 0 bases at V and 5 bases at J, with 19 bases in the middle. The CDR3 sequence is 17 residues long. The CDR3 region is CASSLSRRAGIEYGYTF. The CDR3 coding sequence is TGTGCCAGCAGTTTATCGCGCCGGGCCGGAATAGAATATGGCTACACCTTC.

This clone was seen more than once but under ten times. The genes are TRBV11-3 and TRBJ1-5; D not certain. V was shortened by 3 bases and J by 7 bases, with 10 bases between the two germline ends. CDR1 SGHNT and CDR2 YENEEA come from the germline V gene. The CDR3 has 13 residues. CDR3 nucleotides: TGTGCCAGCAGCTTGAAGGCGGCCCAGCCCCAGCATTTT. It encodes CASSLKAAQPQHF.

Only a few counts were recorded for this clone. This sequence joins TRBV5-8 and TRBJ2-7, with D possibly matching TRBD2 (5 bases). Deletions cut 4 bases from V and 2 bases from J, with 13 bases between. The CDR3 runs to 14 residues. The germline CDR1 and CDR2 sequences are SGHTS and YDEGEE. CDR3 loop: CASSPTQLAYEQYF. The CDR3 DNA reads TGTGCCAGCAGCCCGACCCAACTAGCCTACGAGCAGTACTTC.

This clone has ten or more counts. Here the CDR3 DNA reads TGTGCCAGCAGACCAGGGTTAAGCGGGAGTGCGGAGTACTTC. The encoded protein is CASRPGLSGSAEYF. The chain is built from TRBV28 and TRBJ2-4, with TRBD2 identical over 8 bases. CDR3 length: 14 residues. Losses at the gene ends were 6 bases for V and 14 bases for J; bases not matched to a gene: 15. Germline V gene sequence: CDR1 MDHEN, CDR2 SYDVKM.

In its sample, this clone was seen a few times. The chain employs TRBV10-3 and TRBJ2-1; D tentatively fits TRBD1 or TRBD2 (5 bases each). V lost 3 bases, J lost 0 bases, and 15 bases lay in between. There are 17 residues in the CDR3. The germline gives CDR1 ENHRY, CDR2 SYGVKD. The CDR3 coding sequence is TGTGCCATCAGTGAAATGAGGGGCACTAACTCCTACAATGAGCAGTTCTTC. Translated: CAISEMRGTNSYNEQFF.

This clone was observed at least ten times. The CDR3 here is CASSLWREAAETQYF. CDR3 sequence (DNA): TGTGCCAGCAGCTTGTGGCGGGAGGCCGCAGAGACCCAGTACTTC. The chain has TRBV5-4 and TRBJ2-5, with 8 bases identical to TRBD2. CDR3 size: 15 residues. V shed 1 base and J 4 bases; nucleotides not matched to a gene: 6. CDR1 is SGHNT, CDR2 YYREEE, per germline (reference sequence). The whole variable domain, filled in from reference TRBV5-4 and TRBJ2-5, reads ETGVTQSPTHLIKTRGQQVTLRCSSQSGHNTVSWYQQALGQGPQFIFQYYREEENGRGNFPPRFSGLQFPNYSSELNVNALELDDSALYLCASSLWREAAETQYFGPGTRLLVL.

The chain recombines TRBV18 with TRBJ2-3; D ambiguous. Trimming shortened V by 2 bases and J by 2 bases, and 11 bases separated the two germline ends. Germline V gene data show CDR1 as KGHSH and CDR2 as LQKENI. The CDR3 sequence is 15 residues long. This chain's CDR3 is CASSPMGSYTDTQYF. CDR3 nucleotides: TGTGCCAGCTCACCAATGGGCTCATACACAGATACGCAGTATTTT. The full variable domain, rest sourced from reference TRBV18 and TRBJ2-3, is NAGVMQNPRHLVRRRGQEARLRCSPMKGHSHVYWYRQLPEEGLKFMVYLQKENIIDESGMPKERFSAEFPKEGPSILRIQQVVRGDSAAYFCASSPMGSYTDTQYFGPGTRLTVL.